This passage covers 19 T cell receptor beta chains from one sample sequenced in a study of hypomethylating agent response in myelodysplastic syndrome. The table came from immunoSEQ multiplex PCR; TCRdb's copy has only in-frame clones and leaves some out. The sample lists some 3,700 clones; around nine tenths were seen once. Sequencing used bone marrow, obtained before or after starting hypomethylating agent treatment for myelodysplastic syndrome (not recorded which). The receptors here all came from a human donor with myelodysplastic syndrome.

This clone was picked up a small number of times. The chain combines TRBV10-3 with TRBJ2-3; D is possibly TRBD2 (5 bases). The CDR3 consists of 12 residues. The V end was cut by 2 bases, the J end by 5 bases, with 5 bases between. Germline assignment: CDR1 ENHRY and CDR2 SYGVKD. The CDR3: CAISEAGDTQYF. The CDR3 coding sequence is TGTGCCATCAGTGAGGCGGGAGATACGCAGTATTTT.

The V call is TRBV5-1, the J call TRBJ2-1, with 10 bases that match TRBD1. V gave up 0 bases and J gave up 9 bases; unmatched junction bases: 12. The CDR3 totals 17 residues. The germline V gene encodes CDR1 SGHRS and CDR2 YFSETQ. The CDR3 DNA is TGCGCCAGCAGCTTGGCCGCGATGGGACAGGGGCTAGGTGAGCAGTTCTTC. As protein: CASSLAAMGQGLGEQFF. The full variable domain, rest sourced from reference TRBV5-1 and TRBJ2-1, is KAGVTQTPRYLIKTRGQQVTLSCSPISGHRSVSWYQQTPGQGLQFLFEYFSETQRNKGNFPGRFSGRQFSNSRSEMNVSTLELGDSALYLCASSLAAMGQGLGEQFFGPGTRLTVL.

This clone was detected only a few times. V usage is TRBV28 and J usage is TRBJ2-7; D might be TRBD2 (5 bases). Germline V gene sequence: CDR1 MDHEN, CDR2 SYDVKM. V gave up 6 bases and J gave up 4 bases, with 13 bases separating them. The CDR3 runs 13 residues. The CDR3 reads CASSPPGLYEQYF. The DNA of the CDR3 is TGTGCCAGCAGCCCTCCGGGATTGTACGAGCAGTACTTC. The complete variable domain, with remaining parts taken from reference TRBV28 and TRBJ2-7, reads DVKVTQSSRYLVKRTGEKVFLECVQDMDHENMFWYRQDPGLGLRLIYFSYDVKMKEKGDIPEGYSVSREKKERFSLILESASTNQTSMYLCASSPPGLYEQYFGPGTRLTVT.

This sequence joins TRBV28 and TRBJ2-1, with TRBD2 identical over 13 bases. The trim removed 6 bases at V and 1 base at J, leaving 9 bases unmatched. This CDR3 is built from 18 residues. The germline CDR1 and CDR2 sequences are MDHEN and SYDVKM. The DNA of the CDR3 is TGTGCCAGCAGCATACAGGGACTAGCGGGACGTTCCTACAATGAGCAGTTCTTC. It translates to CASSIQGLAGRSYNEQFF.

This chain uses TRBV27 with TRBJ2-7; 7 nucleotides agree with TRBD2. From germline, CDR1 is MNHEY and CDR2 SMNVEV (reference sequence). This CDR3 comprises 17 residues. J was trimmed by 3 bases and V by 4 bases; bases with no gene match: 15. This chain's CDR3 is CASSWTLGGRAIYEQYF. DNA of the CDR3: TGTGCCAGCAGTTGGACCCTTGGTGGGAGGGCCATCTACGAGCAGTACTTC.

The J gene is TRBJ2-1, the V gene TRBV6-5; D is uncertain. Trimming stripped 3 bases from V and 8 bases from J, with 11 bases between. This CDR3 region has 13 residues. The germline CDR1 and CDR2 sequences are MNHEY and SVGAGI. CDR3 amino acids: CASSYRWHDEQFF. CDR3 nucleotides: TGTGCCAGCAGTTATAGGTGGCACGATGAGCAGTTCTTC.

This clone occurred once. The chain employs TRBV7-8 and TRBJ1-2; no clear D gene. From germline, CDR1 is SGHVS and CDR2 FQNEAQ. The length of the CDR3 is 12 residues. V was clipped by 5 bases and J by 7 bases, with 11 bases between them. CDR3 coding DNA: TGTGCCAGCAGCCACGGTAGGGCTGGCTACACCTTC. Protein product: CASSHGRAGYTF. Full variable domain (remainder filled in from reference TRBV7-8 and TRBJ1-2): GAGVSQSPRYKVAKRGQDVALRCDPISGHVSLFWYQQALGQGPEFLTYFQNEAQLDKSGLPSDRFFAERPEGSVSTLKIQRTQQEDSAVYLCASSHGRAGYTFGSGTRLTVV.

The chain recombines TRBV28 with TRBJ1-1, with D possibly matching TRBD1 (6 bases). Trimming took off 7 bases at V and 4 bases at J, with 13 bases between the two ends. This CDR3 is 13 amino acids long. CDR1 and CDR2 (germline): MDHEN, SYDVKM. CDR3 bases: TGTGCCAGCAAACAGGGAAAAAGCACTGAAGCTTTCTTT. Translating gives CASKQGKSTEAFF.

This clone was detected once. The chain recombines TRBV4-1 with TRBJ2-2; the D gene is possibly TRBD2 (5 bases). Trimming took 3 bases from V and 2 from J, leaving 10 bases between them. The CDR3 contains 15 residues. Germline V gives CDR1 MGHRA, CDR2 YSYEKL. The CDR3 region has the DNA TGCGCCAGCAGCCACGGGAAGTCTAACACCGGGGAGCTGTTTTTT. The encoded protein is CASSHGKSNTGELFF.

The chain carries TRBV2 and TRBJ2-5, with 8 nucleotides matching TRBD2. CDR1 is SNHLY, CDR2 FYNNEI, per germline. J lost 4 bases, V lost 6 bases, and 13 bases had no gene match. There are 16 residues in the CDR3. Here the CDR3 reads CASRNSGALGIETQYF. DNA for the CDR3: TGTGCCAGCAGAAATAGCGGGGCCCTCGGCATAGAGACCCAGTACTTC.

This clone was counted a single time. The V gene is TRBV7-2, the J gene TRBJ2-1; TRBD1 aligns across 9 bases. The CDR3 covers 16 residues. V gave up 2 bases and J gave up 9 bases; unmatched junction bases: 11. CDR1 and CDR2 (germline): SGHTA, FQGNSA. The CDR3 reads CASSLSDRGLTTEQFF. The DNA of the CDR3 is TGTGCCAGCAGCTTAAGCGACAGGGGGTTGACAACTGAGCAGTTCTTC.

This clone showed up just a few times. DNA for the CDR3: TGTGCCAGCAGCGCTACAGGGGGCATGAGTGAAAAACTGTTTTTT. It codes for CASSATGGMSEKLFF. V gene TRBV9 combines with J gene TRBJ1-4; 9 nucleotides align to TRBD1. This CDR3 comprises 15 residues. With V trimmed by 3 bases and J by 7 bases, 7 bases remained unmatched. From germline, CDR1 is SGDLS and CDR2 YYNGEE.

The sample holds one count of this clone. The genes are TRBV7-8 and TRBJ2-1; 9 nucleotides line up with TRBD1. Losses at the gene ends were 1 base for V and 7 bases for J; bases not matched to a gene: 5. CDR3 length: 15 residues. Germline V gene lookup returns CDR1 SGHVS and CDR2 FQNEAQ. CDR3 in amino acids: CASSLGQGVRNEQFF. Written as DNA, the CDR3 is TGTGCCAGCAGCTTAGGACAGGGGGTTCGGAATGAGCAGTTCTTC.

The chain combines TRBV7-6 with TRBJ2-1; D possibly corresponds to TRBD1 (6 bases). With 4 bases removed from V and 10 bases from J, the gap between germline ends came to 14 bases. CDR1 and CDR2 from the germline V gene are SGHVS and FNYEAQ. The CDR3 runs to 13 residues. The chain's CDR3 is CASSSPGQTEQFF. The CDR3 DNA reads as TGTGCCAGCAGCTCCCCAGGACAGACAGAGCAGTTCTTC.

The chain combines TRBV5-6 with TRBJ2-7; possible D gene TRBD1, 6 bases. The CDR3 totals 13 residues. V was cut by 4 bases and J by 6 bases, with 14 bases left in between. The germline CDR1 and CDR2 sequences are SGHDT and YYEEEE. The CDR3 protein is CASSLLRGPEQYF. CDR3 bases: TGTGCCAGCAGCCTCCTCAGGGGCCCCGAGCAGTACTTC. Variable domain in full (rest from reference TRBV5-6 and TRBJ2-7): DAGVTQSPTHLIKTRGQQVTLRCSPKSGHDTVSWYQQALGQGPQFIFQYYEEEERQRGNFPDRFSGHQFPNYSSELNVNALLLGDSALYLCASSLLRGPEQYFGPGTRLTVT.

The V and J genes are TRBV19 and TRBJ1-1; no definite D call. V dropped 6 bases and J dropped 4 bases, with 15 bases sitting between them. The germline V gene has CDR1 LNHDA and CDR2 SQIVND (reference sequence). The CDR3 contains 14 residues. The CDR3 DNA is TGTGCCAGTAGAGGACTCGGATGGGGCACTGAAGCTTTCTTT. Translation gives CASRGLGWGTEAFF.

The V and J genes are TRBV27 and TRBJ2-1; D is unresolved. CDR1 and CDR2 (germline): MNHEY, SMNVEV (reference sequence). This CDR3 has 12 residues. V was pared by 6 bases and J by 5 bases, with 8 bases between. CDR3 coding DNA: TGTGCCAGCAGCCCGGAGCACAATGAGCAGTTCTTC. It encodes CASSPEHNEQFF.

The chain joins TRBV7-5 to TRBJ2-2; TRBD2 is the table's D call, not checked against the DNA. TRBV7-5 is classified as a pseudogene. The CDR3 is made up of 17 amino acids. As DNA, the CDR3 is TGTGCCAGAAGCTTAGTGAGCTCAACCCTGAACACCGGGGAGCTGTTTTTT. Its translation is CARSLVSSTLNTGELFF.

The J gene is TRBJ2-5, the V gene TRBV4-1, with D unclear. Per the germline V gene, CDR1 is MGHRA and CDR2 is YSYEKL. There are 15 residues in the CDR3. The V gene lost 7 bases and the J gene lost 1 base, with 16 bases spanning the gap. CDR3 sequence: CASNVNPSLQETQYF. As DNA, the CDR3 is TGCGCCAGCAACGTAAATCCCTCCCTCCAAGAGACCCAGTACTTC.